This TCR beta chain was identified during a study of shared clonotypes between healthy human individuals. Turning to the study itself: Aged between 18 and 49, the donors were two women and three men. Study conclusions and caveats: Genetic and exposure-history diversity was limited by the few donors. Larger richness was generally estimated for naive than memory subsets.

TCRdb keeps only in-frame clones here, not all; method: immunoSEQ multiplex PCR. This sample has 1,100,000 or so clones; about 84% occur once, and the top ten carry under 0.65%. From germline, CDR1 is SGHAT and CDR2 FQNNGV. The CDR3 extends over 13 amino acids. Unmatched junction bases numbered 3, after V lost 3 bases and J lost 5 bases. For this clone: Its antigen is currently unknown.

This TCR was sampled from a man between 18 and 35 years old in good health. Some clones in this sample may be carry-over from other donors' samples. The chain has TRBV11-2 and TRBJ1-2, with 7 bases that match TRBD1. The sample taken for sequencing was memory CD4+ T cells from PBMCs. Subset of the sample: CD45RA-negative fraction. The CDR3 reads CASSLGQQYGYTF. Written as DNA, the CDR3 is TGTGCCAGCAGCTTGGGACAGCAGTATGGCTACACCTTC.